The 3 T cell receptor beta chains in this list originate from one sample, sequenced in a study of T cells in Graves' hyperthyroidism and ophthalmopathy. Amplified TCR beta CDR3 regions came from RNA transcripts. An initial round of RT-PCR targeting the TCR CDR3 relied on the HTBI primer set. TCRdb re-derived calls from the multiplex PCR reads in MiXCR, one entry per CDR3 protein. The sample lists about 420,000 distinct CDR3 sequences, roughly an eighth occurring once. Input material: blood. The receptors derive from a woman aged 18-29 years with Graves' hyperthyroidism.

This clonotype was counted between two and nine times. This chain uses TRBV9 with TRBJ1-3, with TRBD1 identical over 10 bases. Looked up from germline, CDR1 is SGDLS and CDR2 is YYNGEE. The CDR3 has 14 amino acids. Trimming removed 3 bases from V and 5 bases from J; junction bases left unmatched: 2. The CDR3 reads CASSGQGARNTIYF. The DNA for the CDR3 is TGTGCCAGCAGCGGACAGGGGGCGCGAAACACCATATATTTT.

CDR3 bases: TGTGCCAGTAGTATTTTTATAGGGGGACTAATCAATGAGCAGTTCTTC. Amino acids: CASSIFIGGLINEQFF. The V gene is TRBV19, the J gene TRBJ2-1, with a possible D match to TRBD2 (7 bases). Germline V gives CDR1 LNHDA, CDR2 SQIVND (reference sequence). Between the trimmed V and J ends, which lost 3 bases and 6 bases, there was a span of 18 bases. This CDR3 spans 16 amino acids.

This clonotype was recorded at least ten times. This chain links TRBV7-6 with TRBJ2-5, with 11 bases matching TRBD2. V shed 4 bases and J 0 bases; nucleotides not matched to a gene: 13. Germline V lookup: CDR1 SGHVS, CDR2 FNYEAQ. This CDR3 is 19 amino acids long. CDR3 in DNA: TGTGCCAGCAGCTCCCCTGCGGTGGCTAGCGGGAGGCACCAAGAGACCCAGTACTTC. Translation: CASSSPAVASGRHQETQYF.